This section outlines one T cell receptor (beta chain) sequence together with its context. Here immunoSEQ multiplex PCR was the method, and the copy in TCRdb shows in-frame clones only, minus some. The sample includes 200,000 or so clones, roughly 89% of them seen just once. The V and J ends lost 6 bases and 4 bases, in that order; junction bases with no gene match: 3. This CDR3 has 13 amino acids. This entry is derived from a study of blood T cell repertoires in COVID-19. The genes are TRBV12-3 or TRBV12-4 and TRBJ1-2, with TRBD1 matching 9 bases. The material sequenced was PBMCs or T cells enriched from blood (not recorded which). The clonotype was recovered from a middle-aged woman with acute COVID-19. The CDR3 is CASRQTGGYGYTF. The CDR3 DNA reads as TGTGCCAGCAGGCAGACAGGGGGCTATGGCTACACCTTC.